These 17 T cell receptor beta chains share one sample of origin, sequenced in a study of blood T cell repertoires in COVID-19 (TCRdb year 2020). Libraries were built with the immunoSEQ multiplex PCR assay. TCRdb carries this immuneACCESS record with in-frame sequences only. Its versions omit some clonotypes, under half of them owing to an unresolved V gene in the studies checked, with the rest unexplained. The table for this sample lists hundreds of thousands of clones; roughly nine tenths of them were counted only once. The ten largest clones add up to roughly 2.6% of the sample. The sequenced sample was PBMCs or T cells enriched from blood (not recorded which). All receptors derive from a man in his 60s who had recovered from COVID-19.

The chain recombines TRBV13 with TRBJ2-5; 10 nucleotides agree with TRBD2. V gave up 5 bases and J gave up 3 bases; unmatched junction bases: 3. The germline CDR1 and CDR2 sequences are PRHDT and FYEKMQ (reference sequence). The CDR3 runs to 14 residues. The CDR3 DNA reads TGTGCCAGCAGCCGCGGGACTAGCGAAGAGACCCAGTACTTC. Encoded protein: CASSRGTSEETQYF. Combining the CDR3 with reference TRBV13 and TRBJ2-5 gives the whole variable domain AAGVIQSPRHLIKEKRETATLKCYPIPRHDTVYWYQQGPGQDPQFLISFYEKMQSDKGSIPDRFSAQQFSDYHSELNMSSLELGDSALYFCASSRGTSEETQYFGPGTRLLVL.

The CDR3 DNA is TGTGCCAGCAGGGCCAGCGGGGGGGTGGAGCTGTTTTTT. It translates to CASRASGGVELFF. This chain joins TRBV27 and TRBJ2-2, with 10 positions matching TRBD2. Germline CDR1 and CDR2: MNHEY and SMNVEV (reference sequence). This CDR3 contains 13 residues. With V trimmed by 6 bases and J by 10 bases, 5 bases remained unmatched.

A word on this clone: This sample also contains other DNA sequences that code for the same CDR3. J is TRBJ1-6 and V is TRBV6-5; D not resolved. The CDR3 sequence is 14 residues long. Deletions cut 3 bases from V and 3 bases from J, with 6 bases between. The germline V gene encodes CDR1 MNHEY and CDR2 SVGAGI. CDR3 DNA: TGTGCCAGCAGTTATGAGGGCTATAATTCACCCCTCCACTTT. It is translated as CASSYEGYNSPLHF.

This chain uses TRBV27 with TRBJ2-3; 7 bases agree with TRBD2. The CDR3 sequence is 13 residues long. Germline trimming cut 6 bases from V and 8 bases from J; bases unmatched to any gene: 8. Per germline, CDR1 MNHEY and CDR2 SMNVEV (reference sequence). The CDR3 sequence is CASSRTSGTTQYF. The DNA of the CDR3 is TGTGCCAGCAGCCGGACCAGCGGGACTACGCAGTATTTT.

The genes are TRBV3-1 (or the pseudogene TRBV3-2) and TRBJ1-2, with TRBD1 matching over 8 bases. The CDR3 is 15 residues long. From germline, CDR1 is LGHDT and CDR2 YNNKEL (reference sequence). Unmatched junction bases numbered 8, after V lost 2 bases and J lost 6 bases. CDR3 sequence (DNA): TGTGCCAGCAGCCAACACAGGGGGGGTGGTGATGGCTACACCTTC. Encoded protein: CASSQHRGGGDGYTF.

The J gene is TRBJ2-1, the V gene TRBV27; perhaps TRBD2 as D (6 bases). The V and J ends lost 6 bases and 4 bases respectively, with 13 bases between them. The length of the CDR3 is 14 residues. CDR1 and CDR2 (germline): MNHEY, SMNVEV (reference sequence). The CDR3 coding sequence is TGTGCCAGCAGACTAGCCCCAACATACAATGAGCAGTTCTTC. Translated, it gives CASRLAPTYNEQFF.

V gene TRBV2 combines with J gene TRBJ1-4; D is perhaps TRBD1 (6 bases). Germline CDR1 is SNHLY and CDR2 is FYNNEI. CDR3 length: 13 amino acids. Trimming left V 8 bases short and J 7 bases short, with 14 bases between. The CDR3 coding sequence is TGTGCCAGCGATTCCCGCAGGGGTGAAAAACTGTTTTTT. Translating gives CASDSRRGEKLFF.

The chain uses TRBV7-3 and TRBJ1-2; 7 bases map to TRBD1. With V trimmed by 5 bases and J by 4 bases, 10 bases remained unmatched. Germline-derived CDR1 and CDR2 are SGHTA and FQGTGA. The CDR3 is 15 residues long. The CDR3 DNA is TGTGCCAGCAGCCCCCGGGACAGCGATCCCTATGGCTACACCTTC. It codes for CASSPRDSDPYGYTF.

This clone was counted only a few times. The chain links TRBV6-5 to TRBJ2-7, with D uncertain. This CDR3 is built from 13 residues. The germline gives CDR1 MNHEY, CDR2 SVGAGI. Trimming cost V 3 bases and J 0 bases, with 6 bases left between them. CDR3 sequence: CASSYRDSYEQYF. The CDR3 DNA reads TGTGCCAGCAGTTATCGAGACTCCTACGAGCAGTACTTC.

The chain combines TRBV15 with TRBJ2-7; the D gene is possibly TRBD2 (5 bases). CDR1 LNHNV and CDR2 YYDKDF come from the germline V gene (reference sequence). V was clipped by 0 bases and J by 5 bases, with 14 bases between them. The CDR3 extends over 15 amino acids. The CDR3 DNA sequence: TGTGCCACCAGCAGAGAGGTCCTCGGGGTACACGAGCAGTACTTC. Its protein product is CATSREVLGVHEQYF. Combining the CDR3 with reference TRBV15 and TRBJ2-7 gives the whole variable domain DAMVIQNPRYQVTQFGKPVTLSCSQTLNHNVMYWYQQKSSQAPKLLFHYYDKDFNNEADTPDNFQSRRPNTSFCFLDIRSPGLGDTAMYLCATSREVLGVHEQYFGPGTRLTVT.

This rearrangement joins TRBV29-1 to TRBJ1-1, with D perhaps matching TRBD1 (5 bases). The CDR3 runs to 20 residues. V was trimmed by 4 bases and J by 1 base, leaving 31 bases between them. Per germline, CDR1 SQVTM and CDR2 ANQGSEA. CDR3 in DNA: TGCAGCGTTGGGTACTTTGGTAGGTGGCAGGGATGGAGCGAGAACACTGAAGCTTTCTTT. This codes for CSVGYFGRWQGWSENTEAFF.

This clone was recorded once. The gene calls are TRBV6-5 and TRBJ1-1; D may be TRBD1 (6 bases). This CDR3 is 13 amino acids long. Trimming pared 5 bases from V and 5 bases from J, leaving 12 bases between. The germline V gene has CDR1 MNHEY and CDR2 SVGAGI. In nucleotides, the CDR3 is TGTGCCAGCAGTATCTATCAGGGGACTGAAGCTTTCTTT. Protein sequence: CASSIYQGTEAFF.

The V call is TRBV28, the J call TRBJ2-7, with 11 bases matching TRBD2. The CDR3 runs to 15 residues. Germline loops: CDR1 MDHEN, CDR2 SYDVKM. V lost 4 bases and J lost 3; bases outside the gene matches: 5. This chain's CDR3 is CASSSMGLADYEQYF. CDR3 coding DNA: TGTGCCAGCAGTTCCATGGGACTAGCGGACTACGAGCAGTACTTC.

The chain links TRBV21-1 to TRBJ1-2; the table's D call of TRBD1 was not tested on the DNA. TRBV21-1 is designated a pseudogene. The CDR3 extends over 16 amino acids. In DNA form, the CDR3 reads TGTGCCAGCAGCAAAGGGGCGGACAAAACTAACTATGGCTACACCTTC. Translation: CASSKGADKTNYGYTF.

This clone has just one count. This chain uses TRBV2 with TRBJ1-6, with 9 bases aligning to TRBD1. Germline lookup yields CDR1 SNHLY and CDR2 FYNNEI. The trim removed 8 bases at V and 1 base at J, leaving 6 bases unmatched. The length of the CDR3 is 16 residues. The CDR3 bases are TGTGCCAGCGAGTTGGACAGGGGTTCCTATAATTCACCCCTCCACTTT. Residues: CASELDRGSYNSPLHF.

This clone showed up just once. The rearrangement joins TRBV11-3 to TRBJ2-7, with 8 bases matching TRBD2. Germline CDR1 and CDR2: SGHNT and YENEEA. The CDR3 length is 15 residues. Losses at the gene ends were 5 bases for V and 4 bases for J; bases not matched to a gene: 10. The CDR3 nucleotides read TGTGCCAGCAGCGGCGAAGCAGGCGGGAGGTACGAGCAGTACTTC. It specifies CASSGEAGGRYEQYF.

The chain is built from TRBV30 and TRBJ2-2; 9 positions match TRBD1. This CDR3 region has 14 residues. V lost 3 bases to trimming and J lost 6 bases; unmatched junction nucleotides: 5. CDR1 and CDR2 (germline): GTSNPN, SVGIG (reference sequence). The CDR3 here is CAWRRDRVSGELFF. CDR3 DNA: TGTGCCTGGAGACGGGACAGGGTCTCCGGGGAGCTGTTTTTT.